This T cell receptor (beta chain) came from a study of OX40 agonist ivuxolimab in advanced cancers. Findings and limits, study-wide: Low normalized clonal expansion also occurred in some nonresponding patients.

The germline CDR1 and CDR2 sequences are SGHNT and YENEEA. Trimming pared 2 bases from V and 4 bases from J, leaving 18 bases between. The CDR3 runs to 17 residues. Comments on this clone: What it recognizes is unknown.

Sequencing was performed with immunoSEQ multiplex PCR; in TCRdb, only in-frame clones are kept and a portion is missing. The table records fewer than 85,000 clones, 80% to 90% of them present only once. This rearrangement joins TRBV11-3 to TRBJ2-4; D possibly uses TRBD1 or TRBD2 (5 bases each). Sequenced here: CD4+ or CD8+ T cells sorted from blood, sampled in a trial of the OX40 agonist ivuxolimab. The TCR sequence derives from an adult with an advanced solid tumor such as melanoma, head and neck, liver or kidney cancer. This chain's CDR3 is CASSLIQGRKRKNIQYF. For the CDR3, the DNA is TGTGCCAGCAGCTTAATTCAGGGACGGAAAAGAAAAAACATTCAGTACTTC.